Shown below are 4 T cell receptor beta chains from a single sample sequenced in a study of graft-versus-host responses after intestinal transplantation (dated by TCRdb to about 2021). To prepare the library, the immunoSEQ multiplex PCR assay was applied. TCRdb provides this immuneACCESS table in a form limited to in-frame rearrangements. Some clones are lacking; in checked studies, under half of them reflect an unresolved V gene, and why the rest are absent is not known. Across this sample there are tens of thousands of clones, with more than 90% seen only once. Roughly 0.22% of the sample rests with the top ten. Reading the label with the study, this specimen's time point is: cells obtained before transplantation from donor or recipient. The antigens for these receptors are not known. The input for sequencing was unstimulated CD8+ T cells sorted from spleen or lymph node cells, taken before transplant. Receptors were obtained from a human donor who was the organ donor for an intestinal transplant.

The rearrangement uses TRBV4-3 and TRBJ2-2, with TRBD2 matching 8 bases. The V gene end was trimmed by 5 bases and the J gene end by 7 bases; junction bases not matched to a gene: 21. The germline CDR1 and CDR2 sequences are LGHNA and YSLEER. The CDR3 loop spans 19 amino acids. This CDR3 reads CASSVSRSPGLEVVGELFF. The CDR3 DNA is TGCGCCAGCAGCGTCTCCCGCTCTCCGGGACTAGAAGTTGTCGGGGAGCTGTTTTTT.

The chain employs TRBV30 and TRBJ2-7; no clear D gene. V shed 3 bases and J shed 0 bases, with 9 bases lying between them. This CDR3 is built from 13 residues. Germline V gives CDR1 GTSNPN, CDR2 SVGIG (reference sequence). This CDR3 reads CAWSEIHSYEQYF. The CDR3 DNA sequence: TGTGCCTGGAGCGAAATACACTCCTACGAGCAGTACTTC.

V usage is TRBV27 and J usage is TRBJ2-7, with 14 bases fitting TRBD2. The CDR3 is made up of 15 amino acids. CDR1 and CDR2 (germline): MNHEY, SMNVEV (reference sequence). With V trimmed by 8 bases and J by 4 bases, 7 bases remained unmatched. The CDR3 DNA reads TGTGCCAGCGGACGACTAGCGGGGGGGCCTTACGAGCAGTACTTC. As protein: CASGRLAGGPYEQYF.

J is TRBJ2-7 and V is TRBV6-6; 8 bases map to TRBD2. V gave up 6 bases and J gave up 7 bases; unmatched junction bases: 11. Germline lookup yields CDR1 MNHNY and CDR2 SVGAGI (reference sequence). The CDR3 extends over 14 amino acids. CDR3 coding DNA: TGTGCCAGCAGCCACGGGGGGGCCCTCTCAGAGCAGTACTTC. This translates into CASSHGGALSEQYF.